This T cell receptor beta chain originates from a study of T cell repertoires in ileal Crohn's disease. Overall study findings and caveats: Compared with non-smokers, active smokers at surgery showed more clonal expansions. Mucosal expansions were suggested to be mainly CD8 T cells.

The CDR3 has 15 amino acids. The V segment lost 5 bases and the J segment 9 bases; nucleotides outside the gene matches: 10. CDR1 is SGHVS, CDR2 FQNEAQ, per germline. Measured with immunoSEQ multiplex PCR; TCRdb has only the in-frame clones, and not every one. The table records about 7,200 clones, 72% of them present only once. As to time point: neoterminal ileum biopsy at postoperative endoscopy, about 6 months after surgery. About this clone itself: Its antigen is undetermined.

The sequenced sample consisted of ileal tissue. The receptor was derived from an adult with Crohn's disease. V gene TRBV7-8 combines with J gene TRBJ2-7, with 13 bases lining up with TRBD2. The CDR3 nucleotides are TGTGCCAGCAGCCGTTGGACTAGCGGGGGTGAGGTGCAGTACTTC. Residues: CASSRWTSGGEVQYF.